The 24 T cell receptor beta chains below come from one sample, sequenced in a study of patients and donors after allogeneic stem cell transplantation. TCRdb reprocessed the RT-PCR reads with MiXCR, giving one entry per CDR3 protein. The repertoire holds approximately 200,000 distinct CDR3 sequences, with roughly 38% as singletons. Sequencing was carried out using blood, either unsorted or a sorted T cell fraction (not recorded which). The origin of the receptors is a human donor who was either an allogeneic HSCT recipient or a stem cell or donor lymphocyte infusion donor (not recorded which). It is not recorded whose cells these are; they may come from a transplant donor.

The chain uses TRBV5-1 and TRBJ1-1; possible D gene TRBD1, 5 bases. CDR3 length: 12 amino acids. CDR1 and CDR2 (germline): SGHRS, YFSETQ. Deletions cut 4 bases from V and 7 bases from J, with 11 bases between. The CDR3 nucleotides are TGCGCCAGCAGCCCTGCGCAGGGTGAAGCTTTCTTT. Protein product: CASSPAQGEAFF.

The chain recombines TRBV11-2 with TRBJ1-1; D gene uncertain. Germline values: CDR1 SGHAT, CDR2 FQNNGV. CDR3 length: 14 residues. V was pared by 0 bases and J by 4 bases, with 9 bases between. CDR3 region: CASSLDLGGTEAFF. DNA of the CDR3: TGTGCCAGCAGCTTAGATCTGGGAGGCACTGAAGCTTTCTTT.

This clonotype was detected only a few times. The gene calls are TRBV11-1 and TRBJ2-3; D perhaps matches TRBD1 (6 bases). Germline assignment: CDR1 SGHAT and CDR2 FQDESV (reference sequence). Trimming removed 2 bases from V and 4 bases from J, with 13 bases in between. This CDR3 has 15 residues. This chain's CDR3 is CASSLQGRGADTQYF. The CDR3, as DNA: TGTGCCAGCAGCTTACAGGGGAGAGGGGCAGATACGCAGTATTTT.

This chain links TRBV12-3 or TRBV12-4 with TRBJ1-1; TRBD1 matches 7 bases. This CDR3 is 13 amino acids long. Germline trimming cut 3 bases from V and 11 bases from J; bases unmatched to any gene: 9. Written as DNA, the CDR3 is TGTGCCAGCAGTTTCGTCACTCCGGGACAGGCTTTCTTT. It translates to CASSFVTPGQAFF.

This clonotype was detected a few times. The V and J genes are TRBV7-9 and TRBJ1-3; weak D call: TRBD1 (6 bases). V shed 5 bases and J shed 0 bases, with 8 bases lying between them. The V gene's germline CDR1 is SEHNR and CDR2 FQNEAQ (reference sequence). There are 14 residues in the CDR3. The CDR3 nucleotides are TGTGCCAGCAGCACAGGGAACTCTGGAAACACCATATATTTT. It is translated as CASSTGNSGNTIYF.

The V gene is TRBV5-1, the J gene TRBJ1-2; 7 nucleotides align to TRBD1. Germline CDR1 reads SGHRS; CDR2 reads YFSETQ. The CDR3 runs 13 residues. V dropped 4 bases and J dropped 7; count of bases not matched to a gene: 7. CDR3 DNA sequence: TGCGCCAGCAGCATAGGGGGCGCGGGTGGCTACACCTTC. It codes for CASSIGGAGGYTF.

This clonotype was picked up one time. The chain couples TRBV4-1 to TRBJ2-7; 8 bases are shared with TRBD1. This CDR3 has 15 residues. V lost 1 base and J lost 6; bases outside the gene matches: 8. The germline V gene has CDR1 MGHRA and CDR2 YSYEKL. CDR3 nucleotide sequence: TGCGCCAGCAGCCAAGGGACAGGGAAAGTTGTCGAGCAGTACTTC. It codes for CASSQGTGKVVEQYF.

The V gene is TRBV5-1, the J gene TRBJ2-4; 9 bases are shared with TRBD1. CDR3 length equals 16 residues. The J segment lost 3 bases and the V segment lost 3 bases, leaving 7 bases of the junction unmatched. CDR1 is SGHRS and CDR2 is YFSETQ in the germline V gene. CDR3 loop: CASSWGDRDVKNIQYF. CDR3 nucleotides: TGCGCCAGCAGCTGGGGGGACAGGGATGTCAAAAACATTCAGTACTTC.

CDR3 nucleotides: TGTGCCAGCAGTGCGATCAGGAGGAATCAGCCCCAGCATTTT. Encoded protein: CASSAIRRNQPQHF. The chain joins TRBV27 to TRBJ1-5; D call uncertain. The CDR3 consists of 14 residues. V was cut by 5 bases and J by 4 bases, with 12 bases left in between. The germline CDR1 and CDR2 sequences are MNHEY and SMNVEV (reference sequence).

CDR3 region: CASSLGDPAGTNQPQHF. Written as DNA, the CDR3 is TGTGCCAGCAGCTTAGGTGACCCAGCAGGGACCAATCAGCCCCAGCATTTT. The chain combines TRBV7-2 with TRBJ1-5; possibly TRBD1 for D (5 bases). Trimming removed 1 base from V and 3 bases from J, with 16 bases in between. Germline CDR1 reads SGHTA; CDR2 reads FQGNSA. This CDR3 comprises 17 residues.

This sequence joins TRBV12-3 or TRBV12-4 and TRBJ2-7; 9 nucleotides match TRBD1. The CDR3 is 13 amino acids. V was clipped by 3 bases and J by 4 bases; unmatched bases: 1. The DNA for the CDR3 is TGTGCCAGCAGTTTCGGACAGGGGTACGAGCAGTACTTC. It encodes CASSFGQGYEQYF.

This chain connects TRBV4-1 to TRBJ2-7; D may be TRBD1 or TRBD2 (7 bases each). This CDR3 contains 17 residues. CDR1 and CDR2 from the germline V gene are MGHRA and YSYEKL. Trimming removed 4 bases at V and 3 bases at J, with 22 bases between. CDR3 loop: CASSRLPGTAGIYEQYF. CDR3 sequence (DNA): TGCGCCAGCAGCCGATTGCCGGGGACAGCGGGGATCTACGAGCAGTACTTC.

There are a few counts of this clonotype. The chain uses TRBV7-2 and TRBJ1-2; D is uncertain. V lost 3 bases and J lost 3, with 11 bases in between. Germline V gene sequence: CDR1 SGHTA, CDR2 FQGNSA. The CDR3 has 14 residues. CDR3 nucleotides: TGTGCCAGCAGCTTGGGTCTAAAGGACTATGGCTACACCTTC. Translation: CASSLGLKDYGYTF.

V and J are TRBV20-1 and TRBJ1-1; 7 bases agree with TRBD1. The V gene end was trimmed by 1 base and the J gene end by 2 bases; junction bases not matched to a gene: 7. The germline V gene encodes CDR1 DFQATT and CDR2 SNEGSKA (reference sequence). CDR3 length: 15 amino acids. The CDR3 nucleotides read TGCAGTGCTAGAGCCTGGGGAGGGGGCAACACTGAAGCTTTCTTT. It specifies CSARAWGGGNTEAFF.

The chain has TRBV12-3 or TRBV12-4 and TRBJ1-1; TRBD1 might be the D (6 bases). The germline V and J ends were trimmed by 1 base and 10 bases, with 7 bases remaining between them. This CDR3 is 11 amino acids long. The CDR3 here is CASSLEGGAFF. The CDR3 nucleotides are TGTGCCAGCAGTTTAGAAGGGGGAGCTTTCTTT.

The gene calls are TRBV5-1 and TRBJ1-3, with D unresolved. Germline values: CDR1 SGHRS, CDR2 YFSETQ. Trimming left V 2 bases short and J 0 bases short, with 12 bases between. The CDR3 is 16 residues long. The CDR3 DNA reads TGCGCCAGCAGCTTATCACGGGCGGTCTCTGGAAACACCATATATTTT. Translation gives CASSLSRAVSGNTIYF.

This clonotype was found a few times. The chain has TRBV12-3 or TRBV12-4 and TRBJ1-5; no clear D. V was shortened by 5 bases and J by 3 bases, with 17 bases between the two germline ends. CDR3 size: 16 residues. CDR3 DNA: TGTGCCAGCAGTCCGGCCGGGCCCCAGGTCAATCAGCCCCAGCATTTT. Protein sequence: CASSPAGPQVNQPQHF.

This clonotype was recorded many times. CDR3 sequence reads: CASSFRMNTEAFF. In DNA form, the CDR3 reads TGTGCCAGCAGCTTTCGGATGAACACTGAAGCTTTCTTT. The V call is TRBV12-3 or TRBV12-4, the J call TRBJ1-1; the D is unclear. V gave up 6 bases and J gave up 0 bases, with 8 bases separating them. CDR3 size: 13 residues.

The chain has TRBV7-2 and TRBJ1-1, with a tentative D call TRBD1 (5 bases). Trimming took 2 bases from V and 5 from J, leaving 12 bases between them. The CDR3 is 14 amino acids. Germline CDR1 and CDR2: SGHTA and FQGNSA. The CDR3 DNA follows: TGTGCCAGCAGCTTATGGGGGGAGAAAACTGAAGCTTTCTTT. The encoded protein is CASSLWGEKTEAFF.

The chain couples TRBV4-2 to TRBJ2-7; D is uncertain. This CDR3 spans 15 amino acids. Per germline, CDR1 LGHNA and CDR2 YNFKEQ. Trimming removed 4 bases at V and 5 bases at J, with 18 bases between. CDR3: CASSPSGHSSDEQYF. The CDR3 coding sequence is TGTGCCAGCAGCCCCTCCGGCCATAGCAGCGACGAGCAGTACTTC.

V and J are TRBV12-3 or TRBV12-4 and TRBJ2-2; D possibly corresponds to TRBD2 (5 bases). This CDR3 region has 13 residues. V was cut by 5 bases and J by 5 bases, with 9 bases left in between. Here the CDR3 reads CASSQRGTGELFF. CDR3 nucleotide sequence: TGTGCCAGCAGTCAACGGGGTACCGGGGAGCTGTTTTTT.

This clonotype appeared a few times. The chain couples TRBV15 to TRBJ1-5, with a tentative D call TRBD1 (5 bases). Germline assignment: CDR1 LNHNV and CDR2 YYDKDF (reference sequence). V was trimmed by 0 bases and J by 9 bases, leaving 18 bases between them. The CDR3 runs 16 residues. The CDR3 spells CATSRDSAGVVGPQHF. CDR3 bases: TGTGCCACCAGCAGAGATTCAGCGGGGGTAGTAGGGCCCCAGCATTTT. The full variable domain, with the rest looked up from reference TRBV15 and TRBJ1-5, is DAMVIQNPRYQVTQFGKPVTLSCSQTLNHNVMYWYQQKSSQAPKLLFHYYDKDFNNEADTPDNFQSRRPNTSFCFLDIRSPGLGDTAMYLCATSRDSAGVVGPQHFGDGTRLSIL.

This clonotype was seen a few times. The chain couples TRBV12-3 or TRBV12-4 to TRBJ2-1; D remains unclear. The V and J ends lost 5 bases and 10 bases respectively, with 18 bases between them. The CDR3 contains 14 residues. In DNA form, the CDR3 reads TGTGCCAGCAGTCTTGAAGGGAACCCTTGGGAGCAGTTCTTC. Encoded protein: CASSLEGNPWEQFF.

Only a few counts were recorded for this clonotype. This chain links TRBV27 with TRBJ1-2, with D possibly TRBD1 on 6 matching bases. Trimming removed 6 bases from V and 7 bases from J, with 12 bases in between. Per germline, CDR1 MNHEY and CDR2 SMNVEV (reference sequence). This CDR3 contains 12 residues. CDR3 sequence: CASSFRGGGYTF. DNA for the CDR3: TGTGCCAGCAGCTTCAGGGGAGGTGGCTACACCTTC.